A selection of T cell receptor beta chains follows, all from one sample in a study of tumor-infiltrating lymphocytes in primary liver carcinoma. TCRdb redid the calling of the multiplex PCR reads with MiXCR, one entry per CDR3 protein. The table lists more than 90,000 distinct CDR3 sequences, around two thirds of them singletons. Input material: liver tumor tissue from sampling region 2. All receptors derive from an older woman with primary liver carcinoma and hepatitis B virus infection. Both conserved end residues are part of each CDR3. D genes are given only for firm matches. For some rows the clone size is stated as once, few or many, or as a class when expanded; others skip it.

j_call d_call clone_size v_call cdr3_nt cdr3_aa
TRBJ2-3 TRBD1 NA TRBV12-3/TRBV12-4 TGTGCCAGCAGCCCCTGGCAGGGGGCAGCAGATACGCAGTATTTC CASSPWQGAADTQYF
TRBJ2-2 NA NA TRBV2 TGTGCCAGCAGTCAGGACTACTTCCCCGGGGAGCTGTTTTTT CASSQDYFPGELFF
TRBJ2-3 TRBD2 few TRBV30 TGTGCCTGGAGTCAGGGAGGGAGAGATATGCAGTATTTT CAWSQGGRDMQYF
TRBJ2-1 TRBD2 many TRBV28 TGTGCCAGCAGTTCTCATCGTCTAGCGGGAGGGGCCTACAATGAGCAGTTCTTC CASSSHRLAGGAYNEQFF
TRBJ1-3 NA NA TRBV4-2 TGTGCCAGCAGCCAAATAGAGCAGACCTCTGGAAACACCATATATTTT CASSQIEQTSGNTIYF
TRBJ2-5 TRBD1 NA TRBV6-6 TGTGTCAGCAGTACAAAAACAGGGGGTCTAGAGACCAAGTACTTC CVSSTKTGGLETKYF
TRBJ2-6 NA NA TRBV28 TGTGCCATCAGTTGGGGGACATTGAACCCTGGGGCCAACGTCCTGACTTTC CAISWGTLNPGANVLTF
TRBJ2-7 TRBD1 once TRBV10-3 TGTGCCATCAGTGAGGCTTTATCGGGACAGGGTTCCGAGCAGCACTTC CAISEALSGQGSEQHF
TRBJ1-1 TRBD1 NA TRBV20-1 TGCAGTGCTAGAATTGCTCGCGGACAGGGTGAAGCTTTCTTT CSARIARGQGEAFF
TRBJ2-7 TRBD1 many TRBV13 TGTGCCAGCAGCCCCGGGACAGGGAGCTCCTACGAGCAGTACTTC CASSPGTGSSYEQYF
TRBJ2-7 TRBD2 many TRBV28 TGTGCCAGCAGTTTGCACCTAGCGGGCCTCTCCTACGAGCAGTACTTC CASSLHLAGLSYEQYF
TRBJ2-3 TRBD2 NA TRBV6-1 TGTGCCAGCGGGGGACTAGCGGGAGTAGGGTGGGATACGCAGTATTTT CASGGLAGVGWDTQYF
TRBJ2-7 NA NA TRBV11-2 TGTGCCAGCAGCTTGAACAATAGCTACGAGCAGTACTTC CASSLNNSYEQYF
TRBJ1-1 NA NA TRBV5-1 TGCGCCAGCAGCTTGGAAGGGGCAGGGGTAACTGAAGCTCTCTTT CASSLEGAGVTEALF
TRBJ1-1 NA NA TRBV19 TGTGCCAGTAGTATACCAGTGGGCACAAACACTGAAGCTTTCTTT CASSIPVGTNTEAFF
TRBJ2-3 TRBD2 many TRBV30 TGTGCCTGGCAACCGGGACTAGCACGCGCAGATACGCAGTATTTT CAWQPGLARADTQYF
TRBJ2-5 NA NA TRBV10-3 TGTGCCATCAGTGAAGCTGGGGGGGGCGGGCCGACCCAGTACTTC CAISEAGGGGPTQYF
TRBJ2-7 TRBD2 many TRBV28 TGTGCCAGCAGAGGACTAGCGGGATTTGACGAGCAGTACTTC CASRGLAGFDEQYF
TRBJ2-2 NA NA TRBV29-1 TGCAGCGCTGAACCGAACACCGAGGAGCTGTTTTTT CSAEPNTEELFF
TRBJ2-5 TRBD2 few TRBV28 TGTGCCAGCAACACGAGACTAGCGGGAGTTGGGACCCAGTACTTC CASNTRLAGVGTQYF
TRBJ1-2 NA many TRBV10-2 TGCGCCAGCAACGACAGGACCTTAAACTATGGCTACACCTTC CASNDRTLNYGYTF
TRBJ1-1 TRBD1 NA TRBV5-4 TGTGCCAGCAACTTGGGGGGGACAGGGAGCAACACTGAAACTTTCTTT CASNLGGTGSNTETFF
TRBJ1-1 NA NA TRBV6-6 TGTGTCAGCATTATCGCAGAAATGAACACTGAAGCTTTCTTT CVSIIAEMNTEAFF
TRBJ2-3 NA NA TRBV11-2 TGTGCCAGTAGCTTAGGGGGACTAACGTACTCGTCAGATACGCATTATTTT CASSLGGLTYSSDTHYF
TRBJ2-3 TRBD2 NA TRBV4-1 TGCGCCAGCGCAGAAAGCGGGAAGTATGCTTTT CASAESGKYAF
TRBJ2-1 TRBD2 many TRBV5-5 TGTGCCAGCGGACGGACCGGGAGGGACAATGAGCAGTTCTTC CASGRTGRDNEQFF
TRBJ2-7 NA NA TRBV2 TGTGCCAGCAGTGAATTCTTGGGGATGCGCTACGAGCAGTACTTC CASSEFLGMRYEQYF
TRBJ2-3 NA once TRBV7-2 TGTGCCAGCAGCCGGTCTACTAGCACAGATACACAGTATTTT CASSRSTSTDTQYF
TRBJ2-6 TRBD1 NA TRBV28 TGTGCCAGCAGTTCAGGGGGTTATGCCCCCCTACAGGGCGGTAGCTCTGGGGCCAACGTCCCGACTTTC CASSSGGYAPLQGGSSGANVPTF
TRBJ2-2 NA once TRBV30 TGTACCTGGAGTGTAGATGGAATCGGGGGACTGTTTTTT CTWSVDGIGGLFF
TRBJ2-7 NA many TRBV7-8 TGTGCCAGCAGCTTCGGGATTCTAGGGGGCTACGAGCAGTACTTC CASSFGILGGYEQYF
TRBJ2-1 TRBD1 few TRBV28 TGTGCCAGCAGCCGAGGACAGGGGGTGGTTAGGCAGTTCTTC CASSRGQGVVRQFF
TRBJ2-2 TRBD2 NA TRBV5-6 TGTGCCAGCAGCAGACGGCGGGGGTACACCGGGGAGCTGTTTTTT CASSRRRGYTGELFF
TRBJ2-1 TRBD2 NA TRBV11-2 TGTGACAGCAGCTTAGATCTGGGGCTAGCGGGACAATTCTTC CDSSLDLGLAGQFF
TRBJ2-5 TRBD1 once TRBV29-1 TGCAGGGTTGTCGGGACAGGGAGCGCAGAGACCCAGTACTTC CRVVGTGSAETQYF
TRBJ2-3 TRBD2 NA TRBV5-6 TGTGCTAGCAGTCGAGCCGGGACTAGCCAGACACAGCAGTATTTT CASSRAGTSQTQQYF
TRBJ2-1 NA once TRBV11-3 TGTGCCAGCAGCTTAGGGGAGAGCATTAATGAGCAGTTCTTC CASSLGESINEQFF
TRBJ2-3 TRBD2 NA TRBV5-5 TGTACCAGCAGCTTGGGCGTTGCGGGAGTGGCCGATATGCAGTATTTT CTSSLGVAGVADMQYF
TRBJ1-1 NA many TRBV13 TGTGCCAGCAGCTCCGAGGGGGGGTTGAACACTGAAGCTTTCTTT CASSSEGGLNTEAFF
TRBJ2-2 TRBD1 NA TRBV19 TGTGCCAGTAGTACCCGACAGGGTGGCACCGGGGAGCTGTTTTTT CASSTRQGGTGELFF
TRBJ1-1 NA few TRBV10-3 TGTGCCATCGGGCAGGGTTCTATGAACACTGAAGCTTTCTTT CAIGQGSMNTEAFF
TRBJ2-1 TRBD2 NA TRBV7-3 TGTGCCAGCAGCCCGAACCCCCTAGCGGGAAGGCATGGTGAGCAGTTCTTC CASSPNPLAGRHGEQFF
TRBJ2-3 TRBD2 NA TRBV28 TGTGCCAGCAGTACCACACGGGCGGGACTAAATACGCAGTATTTT CASSTTRAGLNTQYF
TRBJ2-4 TRBD1 many TRBV5-4 TGTGCCAGCAGCCGAGAGGGGGCGGGAAACATTCAGTACTTC CASSREGAGNIQYF
TRBJ1-5 NA few TRBV28 TGTGCCAGCCGGGGAGGGGTTGGTCAGCCCCAGCATTTT CASRGGVGQPQHF
TRBJ2-5 NA NA TRBV28 TGTGCCAGCAGTTTAAATGCAAGAGAGACCCAGTACTTC CASSLNARETQYF
TRBJ2-1 NA NA TRBV11-2 TGTGCCAGCAGGCCGGAGTCGAGGTATACGGAGCAGTTCTTC CASRPESRYTEQFF
TRBJ2-2 TRBD2 many TRBV24-1 TGTGCCACCAGTGATCCTCGGGGGGCCGGGGAGCTGTTTTTT CATSDPRGAGELFF
TRBJ1-2 NA once TRBV11-2 TGTGCCAGCAACCTAGATTCGATCAGGGCGCTGCGCTATGGCTACACCTTC CASNLDSIRALRYGYTF
TRBJ2-4 NA NA TRBV6-2/TRBV6-3 TGTGCCAGCAGTTCGAGCGGGTCCGAAAACATTCAATACTTC CASSSSGSENIQYF